The entry below describes one T cell receptor beta chain. Antigen unknown. Expressed TCRB transcripts were sequenced, since all the RNA that had been isolated was reverse transcribed. Only in-frame clones appear in the TCRdb table, and some are missing; sequencing was by immunoSEQ multiplex PCR. Of 300,000 to 350,000 clones listed, approximately 12% are singletons. These data belong to a study of beta chain features in type 1 diabetes. Study-level information: Cell yields, age and gender were similar between patients and healthy donors. Study-level results: The naive, central memory and Treg TCRB repertoires looked more alike in patients than they did in healthy donors. More deletions and fewer insertions at VDJ junctions were seen in type 1 diabetes patients. Patients and controls would be equally affected if PCR favored shorter templates. In all four CD4+ subsets, TCRB CDR3 length was significantly, moderately reduced in type 1 diabetes.

This CDR3 contains 14 residues. Germline-derived CDR1 and CDR2 are MNHEY and SMNVEV (reference sequence). Trimming left V 5 bases short and J 4 bases short, with 14 bases between. This clonotype was obtained from a woman aged 18-29 years with type 1 diabetes. This rearrangement joins TRBV27 to TRBJ2-5; weak D call: TRBD1 (6 bases). The sample was naive CD4+ T cells from blood. The CDR3 region has the DNA TGTGCCAGCAGTACCTACAGGGCTGGAGAGACCCAGTACTTC. Its protein is CASSTYRAGETQYF.